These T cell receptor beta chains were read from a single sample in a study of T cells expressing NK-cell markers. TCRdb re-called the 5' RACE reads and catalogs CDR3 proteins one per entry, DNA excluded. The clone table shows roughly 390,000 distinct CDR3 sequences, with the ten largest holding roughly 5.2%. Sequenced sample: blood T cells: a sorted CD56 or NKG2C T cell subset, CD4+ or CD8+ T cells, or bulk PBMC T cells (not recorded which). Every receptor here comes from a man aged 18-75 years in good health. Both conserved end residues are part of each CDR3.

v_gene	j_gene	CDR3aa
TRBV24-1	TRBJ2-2	CATSKPTANTGELFF
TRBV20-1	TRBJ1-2	CSAAPDSPGYGYTF
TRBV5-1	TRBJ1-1	CASSRQGADTEAFF
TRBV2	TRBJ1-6	CASSTRADSPLHF
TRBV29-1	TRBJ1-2	CSVRQGLGYTF
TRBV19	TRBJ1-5	CASRNKQGGNQPQHF
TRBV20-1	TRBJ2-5	CSATGLAGAKQETQYF
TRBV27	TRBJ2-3	CASSFQQGYTDTQYF
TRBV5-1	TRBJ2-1	CASSFVFGSHNEQFF
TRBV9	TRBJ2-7	CASSVGPLREQYF
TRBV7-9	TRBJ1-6	CASSLAGDNSPLHF
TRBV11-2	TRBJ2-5	CASSPRTSTKQETQYF
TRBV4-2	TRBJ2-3	CASSRDSRSTDTQYF
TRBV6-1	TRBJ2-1	CASSRTSGGFNEQFF
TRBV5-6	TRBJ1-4	CASSFKGPAAEKLFF
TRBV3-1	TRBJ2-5	CASTPPGRQWVSQETQYF
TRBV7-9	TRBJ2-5	CASSLTTRGKETQYF
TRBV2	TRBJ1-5	CASNVGIRQPQHF
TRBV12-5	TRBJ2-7	CASGLVAKQGSSYEQYF
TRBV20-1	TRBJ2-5	CSAPRRGGQETQYF
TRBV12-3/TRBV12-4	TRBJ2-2	CASSFRLAGTGELFF
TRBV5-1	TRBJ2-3	CASSLAGGYTDTQYF
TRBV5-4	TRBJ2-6	CASSLVQVSGANVLTF
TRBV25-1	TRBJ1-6	CASSESVANSPLHF
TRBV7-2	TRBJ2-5	CASSPLVDYQETQYF
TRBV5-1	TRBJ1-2	CASSGASPNYGYTF
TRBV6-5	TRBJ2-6	CASSFKQGARGANVLTF
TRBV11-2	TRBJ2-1	CASSFSGGRPDEQFF
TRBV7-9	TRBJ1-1	CASSPAGGTLNTEAFF
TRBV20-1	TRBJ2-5	CSASKSWETQYF
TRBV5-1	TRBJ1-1	CASSRTGGKTEAFF
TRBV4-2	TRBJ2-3	CASSSRGLKDTQYF
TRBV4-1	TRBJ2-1	CASSQIIRTSGDYNEQFF